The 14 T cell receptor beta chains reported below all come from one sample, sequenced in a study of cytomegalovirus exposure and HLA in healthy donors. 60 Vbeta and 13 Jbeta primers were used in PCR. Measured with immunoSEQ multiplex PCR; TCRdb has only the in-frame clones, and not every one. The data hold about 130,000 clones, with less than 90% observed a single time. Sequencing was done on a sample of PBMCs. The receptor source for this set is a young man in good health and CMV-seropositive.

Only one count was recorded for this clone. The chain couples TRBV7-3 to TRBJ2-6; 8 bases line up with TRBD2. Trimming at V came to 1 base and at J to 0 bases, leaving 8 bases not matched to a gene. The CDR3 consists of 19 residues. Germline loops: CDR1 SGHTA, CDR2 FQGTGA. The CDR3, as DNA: TGTGCCAGCAGCTTAAAGGGTCCGGGGGGGATCTCTGGGGCCAACGTCCTGACTTTC. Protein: CASSLKGPGGISGANVLTF.

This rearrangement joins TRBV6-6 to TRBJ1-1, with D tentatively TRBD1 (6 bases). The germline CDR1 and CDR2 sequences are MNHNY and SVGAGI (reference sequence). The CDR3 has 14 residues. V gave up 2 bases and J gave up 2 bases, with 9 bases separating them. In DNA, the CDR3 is TGTGCCAGCAGTTACCGGACAGCAAACACTGAAGCTTTCTTT. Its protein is CASSYRTANTEAFF.

The CDR3 sequence is CASSMYNQPQHF. In nucleotides, the CDR3 is TGTGCCAGTAGTATGTACAATCAGCCCCAGCATTTT. The rearrangement uses TRBV19 and TRBJ1-5; the D is unclear. CDR1 LNHDA and CDR2 SQIVND come from the germline V gene (reference sequence). V was trimmed by 3 bases and J by 3 bases, leaving 3 bases between them. The CDR3 loop spans 12 amino acids. Complete variable domain (other parts from reference TRBV19 and TRBJ1-5): DGGITQSPKYLFRKEGQNVTLSCEQNLNHDAMYWYRQDPGQGLRLIYYSQIVNDFQKGDIAEGYSVSREKKESFPLTVTSAQKNPTAFYLCASSMYNQPQHFGDGTRLSIL.

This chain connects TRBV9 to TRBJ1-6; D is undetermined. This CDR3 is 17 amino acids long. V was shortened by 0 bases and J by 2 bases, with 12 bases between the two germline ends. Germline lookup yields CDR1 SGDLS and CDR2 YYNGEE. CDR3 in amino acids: CASSVGSDYTYNSPLHF. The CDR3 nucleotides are TGTGCCAGCAGCGTAGGATCAGATTACACCTATAATTCACCCCTCCACTTT.

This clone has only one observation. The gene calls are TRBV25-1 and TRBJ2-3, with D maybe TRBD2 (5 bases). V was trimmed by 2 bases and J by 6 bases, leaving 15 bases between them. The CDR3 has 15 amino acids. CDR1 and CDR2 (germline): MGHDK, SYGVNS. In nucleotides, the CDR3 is TGTGCCAGCAGTGAACTAGGGAAGGACTTGGATACGCAGTATTTT. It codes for CASSELGKDLDTQYF. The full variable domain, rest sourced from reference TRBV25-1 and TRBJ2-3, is EADIYQTPRYLVIGTGKKITLECSQTMGHDKMYWYQQDPGMELHLIHYSYGVNSTEKGDLSSESTVSRIRTEHFPLTLESARPSHTSQYLCASSELGKDLDTQYFGPGTRLTVL.

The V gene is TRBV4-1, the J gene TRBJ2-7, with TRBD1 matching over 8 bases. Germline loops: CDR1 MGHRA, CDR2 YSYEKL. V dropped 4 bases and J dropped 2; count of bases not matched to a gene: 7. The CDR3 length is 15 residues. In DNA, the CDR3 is TGCGCCAGCAGCCTGTCCTCGGGACAGGCCTACGAGCAGTACTTC. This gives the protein CASSLSSGQAYEQYF.

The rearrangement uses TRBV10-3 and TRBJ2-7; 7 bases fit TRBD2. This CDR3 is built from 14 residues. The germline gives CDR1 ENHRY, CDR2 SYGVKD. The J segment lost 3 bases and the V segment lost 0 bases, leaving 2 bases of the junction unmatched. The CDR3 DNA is TGTGCCATCAGTGAGTCTGGGGGGGGCTACGAGCAGTACTTC. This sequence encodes CAISESGGGYEQYF.

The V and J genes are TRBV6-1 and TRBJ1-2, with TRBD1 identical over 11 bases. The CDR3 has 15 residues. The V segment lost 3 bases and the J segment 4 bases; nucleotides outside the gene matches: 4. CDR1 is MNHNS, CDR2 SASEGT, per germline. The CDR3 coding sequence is TGTGCCAGCAGTGATCGGACAGGGGGCGGCTATGGCTACACCTTC. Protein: CASSDRTGGGYGYTF.

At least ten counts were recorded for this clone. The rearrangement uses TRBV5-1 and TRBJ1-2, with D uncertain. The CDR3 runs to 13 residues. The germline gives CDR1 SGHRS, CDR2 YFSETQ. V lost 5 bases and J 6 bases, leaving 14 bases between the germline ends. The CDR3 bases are TGCGCCAGCAGGACCGTCCCTGCGGATGGCTACACCTTC. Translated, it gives CASRTVPADGYTF. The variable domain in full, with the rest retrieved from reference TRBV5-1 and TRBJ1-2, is KAGVTQTPRYLIKTRGQQVTLSCSPISGHRSVSWYQQTPGQGLQFLFEYFSETQRNKGNFPGRFSGRQFSNSRSEMNVSTLELGDSALYLCASRTVPADGYTFGSGTRLTVV.

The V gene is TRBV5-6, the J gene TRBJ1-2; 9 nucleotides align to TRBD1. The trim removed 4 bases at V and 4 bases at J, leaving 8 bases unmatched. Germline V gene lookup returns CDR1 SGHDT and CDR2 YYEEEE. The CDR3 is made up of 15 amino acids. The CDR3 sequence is CASSPKPGQGYGYTF. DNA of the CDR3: TGTGCCAGCAGCCCGAAGCCGGGACAGGGCTATGGCTACACCTTC.

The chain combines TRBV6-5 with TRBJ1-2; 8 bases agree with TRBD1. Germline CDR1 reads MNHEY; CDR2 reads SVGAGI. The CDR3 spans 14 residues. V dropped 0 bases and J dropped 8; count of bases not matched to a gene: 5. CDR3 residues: CASSYSDRGLGYTF. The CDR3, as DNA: TGTGCCAGCAGTTACTCCGACAGGGGTTTGGGCTACACCTTC.

DNA of the CDR3: TGCGCCAGCAGCTTGTGGCAGGGGGACACCGGGGAGCTGTTTTTT. Translating it yields CASSLWQGDTGELFF. V usage is TRBV5-1 and J usage is TRBJ2-2, with 7 bases identical to TRBD1. The junction had 3 bases not matched to a gene; V was cut back by 1 base and J by 3 bases. The CDR3 runs 15 residues. From germline, CDR1 is SGHRS and CDR2 YFSETQ.

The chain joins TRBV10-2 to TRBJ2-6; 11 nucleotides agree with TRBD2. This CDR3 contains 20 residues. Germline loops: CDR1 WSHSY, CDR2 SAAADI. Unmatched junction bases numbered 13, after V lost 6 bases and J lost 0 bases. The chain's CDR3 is CASRGGTSGNPYSGANVLTF. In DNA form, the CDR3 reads TGCGCCAGCAGGGGGGGGACTAGCGGAAACCCTTACTCTGGGGCCAACGTCCTGACTTTC.

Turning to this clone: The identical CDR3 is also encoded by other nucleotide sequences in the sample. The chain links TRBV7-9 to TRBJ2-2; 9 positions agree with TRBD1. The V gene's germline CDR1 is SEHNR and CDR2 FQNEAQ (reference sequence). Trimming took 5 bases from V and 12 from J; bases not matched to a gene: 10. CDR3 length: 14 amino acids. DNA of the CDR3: TGTGCCAGCAGCCCCACCGACAGGGGGGGAAAGCTGTTTTTT. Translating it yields CASSPTDRGGKLFF.